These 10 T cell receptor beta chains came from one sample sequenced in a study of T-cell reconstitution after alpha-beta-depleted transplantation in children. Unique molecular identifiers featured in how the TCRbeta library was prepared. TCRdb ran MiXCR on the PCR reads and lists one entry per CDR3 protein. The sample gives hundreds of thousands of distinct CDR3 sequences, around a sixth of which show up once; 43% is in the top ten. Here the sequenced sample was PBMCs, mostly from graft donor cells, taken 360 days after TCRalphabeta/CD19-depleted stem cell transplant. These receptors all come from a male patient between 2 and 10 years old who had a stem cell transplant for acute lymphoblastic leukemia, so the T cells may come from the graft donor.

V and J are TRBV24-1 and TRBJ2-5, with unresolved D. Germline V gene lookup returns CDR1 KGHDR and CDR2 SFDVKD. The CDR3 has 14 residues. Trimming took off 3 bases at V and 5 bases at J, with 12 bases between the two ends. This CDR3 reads CATSDDTARETQYF. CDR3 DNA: TGTGCCACCAGTGATGACACAGCCAGGGAGACCCAGTACTTC.

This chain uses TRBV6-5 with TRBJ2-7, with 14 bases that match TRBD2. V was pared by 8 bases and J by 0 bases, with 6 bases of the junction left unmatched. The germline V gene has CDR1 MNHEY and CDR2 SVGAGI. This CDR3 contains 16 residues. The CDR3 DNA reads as TGTGCCAGCGCCGGGACTAGCGGGGGCCCCTCCTACGAGCAGTACTTC. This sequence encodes CASAGTSGGPSYEQYF.

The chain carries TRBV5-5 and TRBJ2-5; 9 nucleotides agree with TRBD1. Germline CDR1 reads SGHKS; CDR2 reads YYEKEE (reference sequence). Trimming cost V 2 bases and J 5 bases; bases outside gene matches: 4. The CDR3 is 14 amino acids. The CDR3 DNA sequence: TGTGCCAGCAGCTTCACAGGGGGCGTGGAGACCCAGTACTTC. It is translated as CASSFTGGVETQYF.

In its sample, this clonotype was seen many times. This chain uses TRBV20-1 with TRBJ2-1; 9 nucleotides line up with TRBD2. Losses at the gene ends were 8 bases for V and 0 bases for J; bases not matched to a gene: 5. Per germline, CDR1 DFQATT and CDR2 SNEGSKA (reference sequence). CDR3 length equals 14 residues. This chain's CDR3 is CSSQLAGSYNEQFF. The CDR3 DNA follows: TGCAGTTCTCAACTAGCGGGCTCCTACAATGAGCAGTTCTTC.

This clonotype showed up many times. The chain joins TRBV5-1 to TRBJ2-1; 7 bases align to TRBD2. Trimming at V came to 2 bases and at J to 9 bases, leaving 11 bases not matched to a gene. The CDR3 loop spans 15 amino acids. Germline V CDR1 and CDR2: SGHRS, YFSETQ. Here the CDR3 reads CASSLDSATGGEQFF. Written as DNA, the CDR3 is TGCGCCAGCAGCTTAGACAGTGCCACGGGGGGTGAGCAGTTCTTC.

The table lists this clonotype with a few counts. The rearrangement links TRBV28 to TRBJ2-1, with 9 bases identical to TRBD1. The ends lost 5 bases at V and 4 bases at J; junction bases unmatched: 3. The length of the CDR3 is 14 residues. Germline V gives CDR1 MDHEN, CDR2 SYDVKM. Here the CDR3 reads CASSKTGGYNEQFF. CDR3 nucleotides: TGTGCCAGCAGTAAGACAGGGGGGTACAATGAGCAGTTCTTC.

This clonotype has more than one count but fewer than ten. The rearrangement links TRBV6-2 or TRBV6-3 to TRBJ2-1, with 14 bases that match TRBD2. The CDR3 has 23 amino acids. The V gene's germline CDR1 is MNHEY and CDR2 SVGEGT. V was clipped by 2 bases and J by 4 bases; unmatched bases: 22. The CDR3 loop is CASSYPGTGGRGLAGARYNEQFF. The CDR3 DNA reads TGTGCCAGCAGTTACCCAGGGACAGGGGGCAGGGGACTAGCGGGGGCCCGATACAATGAGCAGTTCTTC.

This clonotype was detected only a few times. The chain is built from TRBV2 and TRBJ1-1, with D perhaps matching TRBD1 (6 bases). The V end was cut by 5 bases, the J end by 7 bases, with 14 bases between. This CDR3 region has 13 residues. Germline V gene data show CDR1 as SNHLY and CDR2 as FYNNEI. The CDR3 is CASSSQGGHEAFF. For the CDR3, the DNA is TGTGCCAGCAGTTCACAGGGTGGGCATGAAGCTTTCTTT. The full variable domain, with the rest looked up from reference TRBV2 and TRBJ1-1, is EPEVTQTPSHQVTQMGQEVILRCVPISNHLYFYWYRQILGQKVEFLVSFYNNEISEKSEIFDDQFSVERPDGSNFTLKIRSTKLEDSAMYFCASSSQGGHEAFFGQGTRLTVV.

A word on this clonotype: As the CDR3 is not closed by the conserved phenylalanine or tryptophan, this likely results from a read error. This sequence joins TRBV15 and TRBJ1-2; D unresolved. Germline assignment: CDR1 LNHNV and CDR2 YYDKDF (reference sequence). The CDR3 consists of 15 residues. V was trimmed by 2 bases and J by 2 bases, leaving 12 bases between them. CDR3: CATSRSTGLNYGYTS. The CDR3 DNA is TGTGCCACCAGCAGATCCACGGGCCTCAACTATGGCTACACCTCC.

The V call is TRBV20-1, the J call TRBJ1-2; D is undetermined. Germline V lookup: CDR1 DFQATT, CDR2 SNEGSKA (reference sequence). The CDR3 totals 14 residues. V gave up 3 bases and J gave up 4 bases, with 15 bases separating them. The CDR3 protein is CSASDTRGLYGYTF. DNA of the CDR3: TGCAGTGCTAGTGACACACGAGGGCTCTATGGCTACACCTTC.